The rows below give T cell receptor beta chains drawn from one sample of a study of regulatory T cells in long-lasting Graves disease. TCRdb re-called the multiplex PCR reads through MiXCR, storing one row per CDR3 protein. The profile shows 450,000 to 600,000 distinct CDR3 sequences, roughly 13% of them singletons. This sample also appeared in a second study, on T cells in Graves' hyperthyroidism and ophthalmopathy.

Sequencing was performed on peripheral blood mononuclear cells (PBMCs), taken at new diagnosis, from a patient treated with antithyroid drugs. These receptors all come from a man younger than 45 with Graves disease. Both conserved end residues are part of each CDR3. D genes are given only for firm matches. Clone size is stated in some rows and not others, as once, few, many or a class when expanded.

.,12,TRBV2,many,TRBJ1-5,TGTGCCAGCAGTGACGGGACTCAGCCCCAGCATTTT,CASSDGTQPQHF
.,16,TRBV10-3,many,TRBJ2-2,TGTGCCATCTCTCCAGTCGGCGGAATGAACACCGGGGAGCTGTTTTTT,CAISPVGGMNTGELFF
TRBD1,17,TRBV6-1,many,TRBJ1-1,TGTGCCAGCGGTCAGACAGGGGATATTCGAGCGCACACTGAAGCTTTCTTT,CASGQTGDIRAHTEAFF
TRBD2,15,TRBV19,many,TRBJ2-2,TGTGCCAGTAGTATAACTAGCGGGAGCACCGGGGAGCTGTTTTTT,CASSITSGSTGELFF
TRBD1,14,TRBV2,.,TRBJ2-7,TGTGCCAGCAGCCGATGGGACAGGGGCACTGTGCAGTACTTC,CASSRWDRGTVQYF
.,14,TRBV3-1,many,TRBJ1-1,TGTGCCAGCAGCCAAGAACAGGGGAACACTGAAGCTTTCTTT,CASSQEQGNTEAFF
TRBD1,12,TRBV5-1,few,TRBJ2-7,TGCGCCAGCAGCTTCCCGACAGGGGGGCAGTACTTC,CASSFPTGGQYF
.,13,TRBV5-1,many,TRBJ1-4,TGCGCCAGCAGCATGGGGGGTGGCGAAAAACTGTTTTTT,CASSMGGGEKLFF
.,13,TRBV6-2/TRBV6-3,.,TRBJ2-2,TGTGCCAGCAGACCTCCGGCGGCCGGGGAGCTGTTTTTT,CASRPPAAGELFF
TRBD2,16,TRBV13,.,TRBJ2-7,TGTGCCAGCAGCCCTCAGACTAGCGGGAGGGCCGGCGAGCAGTACTTC,CASSPQTSGRAGEQYF
TRBD2,15,TRBV10-3,many,TRBJ2-1,TGTGCCATCAGTGGTCAAGCGGGAGGATACAATGAGCAGTTCTTC,CAISGQAGGYNEQFF
TRBD1,16,TRBV9,.,TRBJ2-5,TGTGCCAGCAGCGAAGGGGACAGGGGGCTCCAAGAGACCCAGTACTTC,CASSEGDRGLQETQYF
.,14,TRBV27,many,TRBJ2-3,TGTGCCAGCAGTTTGGGCAGGGAGACAGATACGCAGTATTTT,CASSLGRETDTQYF
.,14,TRBV28,few,TRBJ2-7,TGTGCCAGCAGTTTATTGTCAGAAGCCTACGAGCAGTACTTC,CASSLLSEAYEQYF
.,16,TRBV20-1,few,TRBJ2-7,TGCAGTGCGCCGGGAATTTCGGCGGAGAACTCCTACGAGCAGTACTTC,CSAPGISAENSYEQYF
.,11,TRBV29-1,many,TRBJ2-1,TGCAGCGGGTTCAAGCGTGATGAGCAGTTCTTC,CSGFKRDEQFF
TRBD2,17,TRBV5-1,few,TRBJ2-1,TGTGCCAGCAGCCAAGCAACCGGGACTAGCGGGAGTAACGAGCAGTTCTTC,CASSQATGTSGSNEQFF
TRBD2,16,TRBV7-9,many,TRBJ2-1,TGTGCCAGCAGCCCGGGGGCTAGCGGGTCTCGCCGGGAGCAGTTCTTC,CASSPGASGSRREQFF
.,16,TRBV12-3/TRBV12-4,few,TRBJ2-3,TGTGCCAGCAGCCCCCAGCCGGGGGTAAACACAGATACGCAGTATTTT,CASSPQPGVNTDTQYF
.,13,TRBV30,many,TRBJ2-7,TGTGCCTGGAGTGCGGGGCCTCGGGTGGAGCAGTACTTC,CAWSAGPRVEQYF
.,14,TRBV5-1,few,TRBJ1-6,TGCGCCAGCAGCTTTAAAGGAGATAATTCACCCCTCCACTTT,CASSFKGDNSPLHF
.,14,TRBV9,few,TRBJ2-7,TGTGCCAGCAGCGTAGATCACAGGGCTATCGAGCAGTACTTC,CASSVDHRAIEQYF
TRBD2,14,TRBV7-2,many,TRBJ2-7,TGTGCCAGCAGCCTCTGGCGGGAGGGCAGCGAGCAGTACTTC,CASSLWREGSEQYF
TRBD2,13,TRBV7-7,many,TRBJ2-2,TGTGCTAGCAGCATCGGGGGGGGACGGGAGCTGTTTTTT,CASSIGGGRELFF
TRBD1,16,TRBV7-2,few,TRBJ1-5,TGTGCCAGCAGCTCGAGACAGGGATGGAATAATCAGCCCCAGCATTTT,CASSSRQGWNNQPQHF
.,14,TRBV3-1,many,TRBJ2-1,TGTGCCAGCAGCCAAGAGAGCCCCCGCGATGAGCAGTTCTTC,CASSQESPRDEQFF
.,15,TRBV10-2,few,TRBJ1-5,TGCGCCAGCAGTGAATTGGGGGCGAGCAATCAGCCCCAGCATTTT,CASSELGASNQPQHF
.,17,TRBV7-2,many,TRBJ2-4,TGTGCCAGCAGCTTAGCTGGACTCGACAAAGCCAAAAACATTCAGTACTTC,CASSLAGLDKAKNIQYF
.,13,TRBV29-1,many,TRBJ1-1,TGCAGCGTTGCTTGGGGAGGGAACACTGAAGCTTTCTTT,CSVAWGGNTEAFF
.,13,TRBV11-2,many,TRBJ2-3,TGTGCCAGCAGCGCCAATCCGACTACCACGCAGTATTTT,CASSANPTTTQYF
.,17,TRBV30,many,TRBJ2-2,TGTGCCTGGAGTGTAAGTCCGGTTCTAGCGAACACCGGGGAGCTGTTTTTT,CAWSVSPVLANTGELFF
TRBD1,15,TRBV6-2/TRBV6-3,few,TRBJ2-7,TGTGCCAGCAGTTACGCGGGACAGGGGAACTACGAGCAGTACTTC,CASSYAGQGNYEQYF
TRBD2,16,TRBV12-3/TRBV12-4,many,TRBJ2-2,TGTGCCAGCAGTTTCCTGACTAGCGGGATTTCCGGGGAGCTGTTTTTT,CASSFLTSGISGELFF
.,12,TRBV7-6,.,TRBJ2-1,TGTGCCAGCAGCTTAAGGTCGCGAGAGCAGTTCTTC,CASSLRSREQFF
TRBD2,15,TRBV12-3/TRBV12-4,few,TRBJ2-1,TGTGCCAGCAGATCTAGCGGGGGGAACCTCAATGAGCAGTTCTTC,CASRSSGGNLNEQFF
.,15,TRBV6-1,.,TRBJ2-7,TGTGCCAGCAGTGAATCTTGGGGGAGAGGCCACGAGCAGTACTTC,CASSESWGRGHEQYF
.,15,TRBV11-3,many,TRBJ1-4,TGTGCCAGCAGCGCAGGGACGGAACCTAATGAAAAACTGTTTTTT,CASSAGTEPNEKLFF
TRBD2,13,TRBV24-1,.,TRBJ2-1,TGTGCCACCAGACACAGCGGGGCTAATGAGCAGTTCTTC,CATRHSGANEQFF
TRBD1,15,TRBV7-6,many,TRBJ2-3,TGTGCCAGCAGCACCGGGACAGGTCGCACAGATACGCAGTATTTT,CASSTGTGRTDTQYF
.,16,TRBV11-3,.,TRBJ2-1,TGTGCCAGCAGCTTAGAGGGGGGTCAATCCTACAATGAGCAGTTCTTC,CASSLEGGQSYNEQFF
.,15,TRBV7-3,many,TRBJ2-5,TGTGCCAGCAGCATAGCCGGGACTCCACAAGAGACCCAGTACTTC,CASSIAGTPQETQYF
.,14,TRBV7-8,.,TRBJ1-2,TGTGCCAGCAGCTCCAATGTGGGGAACTATGGCTACACCTTC,CASSSNVGNYGYTF
TRBD1,16,TRBV19,few,TRBJ1-1,TGTGCCAGTAGTATTTCAGGGGACAGGCATCCGACTGAAGCTTTCTTT,CASSISGDRHPTEAFF
.,17,TRBV19,.,TRBJ2-2,TGTGCCAGTAGTATGGGTTCCTCGGGGTTGGGCACCGGGGAGCTGTTTTTT,CASSMGSSGLGTGELFF
.,14,TRBV19,.,TRBJ2-7,TGTGCCAGTAGTATACGTGTTGGAAGTTACGAGCAGTACTTC,CASSIRVGSYEQYF
.,14,TRBV27,few,TRBJ1-3,TGTGCCAGCGGAAAGGGGAGCTCTGGAAACACCATATATTTT,CASGKGSSGNTIYF
TRBD2,16,TRBV12-3/TRBV12-4,many,TRBJ2-2,TGTGCCAGCAGTTTACGGGCGGGAGGAATGGGCGGGGAGCTGTTTTTT,CASSLRAGGMGGELFF